This TCR beta chain was sequenced during a study of identifying expanded T cells in peripheral blood. This CDR3 comprises 13 residues. Trimming stripped 5 bases from V and 2 bases from J, with 10 bases between. Looked up from germline, CDR1 is SNHLY and CDR2 is FYNNEI. The assay was immunoSEQ multiplex PCR, and TCRdb's table has in-frame clones only and misses some. The table shows under 85,000 clones, with roughly 84% occurring only once. Study outcomes and limitations: Clone count variance between roughly 2-week samples rose with total template count.

A remark on this clone: Its antigen is unidentified.

The TCR comes from a person aged 18 to 69 in good health. The chain couples TRBV2 to TRBJ2-7; D not resolved. Specimen: blood. CDR3 nucleotides: TGTGCCAGCAGTACGTACAACGCCTACGAGCAGTACTTC. Translated: CASSTYNAYEQYF.